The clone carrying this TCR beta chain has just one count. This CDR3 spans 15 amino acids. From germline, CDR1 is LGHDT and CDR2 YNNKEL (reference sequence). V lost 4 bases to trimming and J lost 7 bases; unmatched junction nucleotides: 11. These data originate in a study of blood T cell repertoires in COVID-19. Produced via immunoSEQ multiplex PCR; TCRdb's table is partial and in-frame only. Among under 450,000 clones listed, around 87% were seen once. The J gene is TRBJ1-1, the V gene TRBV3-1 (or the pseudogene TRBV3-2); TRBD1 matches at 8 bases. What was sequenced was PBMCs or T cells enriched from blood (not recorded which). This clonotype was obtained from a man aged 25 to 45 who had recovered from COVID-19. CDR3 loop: CASSPFTDRGGEAFF. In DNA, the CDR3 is TGTGCCAGCAGCCCCTTTACCGACAGGGGCGGTGAAGCTTTCTTT.